The T cell receptor (beta chain) under discussion was sequenced for a study of response to subunit inactivated influenza vaccine. Findings and limits, study-wide: The authors suggested that few new T cells are recruited per seasonal influenza vaccination.

MiXCR, applied by TCRdb to the RT-PCR reads, yields one record per CDR3 protein. The table records under 800,000 distinct CDR3 sequences, 14% of them present only once. In this sample, this clonotype turned up many times. Its antigen is not identified. The germline V and J ends were trimmed by 1 base and 0 bases, with 10 bases remaining between them. The CDR3 covers 16 residues. The germline gives CDR1 SGHRS, CDR2 YFSETQ. This chain joins TRBV5-1 and TRBJ2-2; D perhaps matches TRBD1 (6 bases). Specimen: PBMCs from blood, collected 14 days before vaccination. The origin of this receptor is a man aged 50 or older who received an inactivated influenza vaccine. The CDR3 nucleotides read TGCGCCAGCAGCTTGAGGACAGACGCGAACACCGGGGAGCTGTTTTTT. Amino acid sequence: CASSLRTDANTGELFF. The whole variable domain, filled in from reference TRBV5-1 and TRBJ2-2, reads KAGVTQTPRYLIKTRGQQVTLSCSPISGHRSVSWYQQTPGQGLQFLFEYFSETQRNKGNFPGRFSGRQFSNSRSEMNVSTLELGDSALYLCASSLRTDANTGELFFGEGSRLTVL.